The text below deals with one T cell receptor beta chain. In its sample, this clone was seen a few times. Its binding antigen is unknown. Nothing much larger sits one base from this clone, and base qualities are not available. A single peripheral blood draw of around 0.11 L on average was collected from each donor into heparinised tubes. A BD FACSAria II was used to sort naive, central memory, regulatory and stem cell-like memory CD4+ T cells with a panel that included CD45RO, CCR7, CD25, CD127, CD95 and CD27. All sorted populations exceeded 98% purity. PBMCs were isolated immediately by Lymphoprep density gradient centrifugation and stained directly without culture. Samples were stained and sorted in pairs, with one healthy donor and one patient per experiment, so that batch effects were minimized. The junction shows trimming of 4 bases on V and 3 bases on J, and the gene matches do not reach 5 bases of it. Per the germline V gene, SGHRS is the CDR1 and YFSETQ is the CDR2. The CDR3 sequence holds 14 residues, the cysteine and phenylalanine included. Only the CDR3 region is kept as DNA, spanning 42 bases read in frame from base 1.

This entry is derived from a study of beta chain features in type 1 diabetes (dated by TCRdb to 2017 to 2018). Study-wide context: Patients and healthy donors did not differ in mean age, gender distribution, total cell number or subset yield. Regulatory and stem cell-like memory subsets were obtained from only 8 patients and roughly eight healthy donors, while naive and central memory subsets were obtained from all 28 donors. A total of over 95,000,000 sorted cells were examined across all samples, and RNA yield correlated strongly with the number of cells per subset. The study compared the TCRB repertoires of sorted circulating CD4+ T cell subsets in recently diagnosed type 1 diabetes patients with those in matched healthy donors. Summary of the overall study and its limitations: Because cDNA rather than genomic DNA was sequenced, highly expressing activated cells could have been over-represented, although no difference in activation and CD3 levels was found between groups. Because the HLA sub-analyses included only small numbers of individuals, any influence of HLA type on TCRB rearrangement was left unresolved. The naive, central memory and regulatory TCRB repertoires appeared to resemble one another more closely among patients than among healthy donors. At VDJ recombination sites, type 1 diabetes patients had fewer insertions and more deleted nucleotides, which implies abnormalities in thymic rearrangement. Shorter templates might have been favored by PCR, but patient and control samples were amplified and corrected together, so both groups would have been affected equally by any skew. Type 1 diabetes patients showed a moderate but significant shortening of TCRB CDR3 length in all four CD4+ subsets.

All of the isolated RNA was reverse transcribed with the High Capacity cDNA Reverse Transcription Kit, so expressed TCRB transcripts were sequenced. Deep immunoSEQ sequencing was applied to naive, central memory and regulatory T cell samples, giving an average of about 3.8 million total reads per sample. After sorted cells were lysed in RLT buffer, RNA was extracted with DNase-treated RNeasy Micro or Mini kits, with the choice depending on cell number. Each cell subset was processed separately to prevent cross-contamination, with patient and healthy donor samples processed together. The immunoSEQ multiplex PCR was used to amplify TCRB sequences from cDNA, generating 87-bp fragments that spanned the CDR3 region. Sequencing of the amplicons was done on the Illumina HiSeq platform. Turning to the authors' computational methods: PCR bias was computationally corrected using synthetic template baselines, reads within Hamming distance 2 were collapsed, and singletons that could not be merged were discarded. Reads were aligned against IMGT so that V, D and J genes, CDR3 length and insertions or deletions at six rearrangement sites could be assigned. Within each subset, clonotype counts were normalized to sorted cell number, and only after that were true diversity and Gini coefficients computed with the tcR R package. Repertoire sharing was quantified using the overlap coefficient calculated on TCRB nucleotide sequences. Drawn from immuneACCESS, this table holds only the in-frame rearrangements with V and J called that TCRdb kept. Clones are partly lost; checked studies trace under half to an unresolved V gene and leave the rest unexplained. That table is the source of V, J and clone size, and D and trimming were worked out from the DNA. A total of over 120,000 clones appear in this sample, roughly a tenth of them only once. Approximately 0.68% of the sample is held by the ten biggest clonotypes.

The TCR was taken from a man between 18 and 35 years old in good health. The chain is made from TRBV5-1 and TRBJ1-2; 8 central nucleotides agree with TRBD1. Sequenced material: central memory CD4+ T cells from blood. Read as DNA, the sequence is TGCGCCAGCAGCCCCCACAGGGGGGACTATGGCTACACCTTC. This translates into CASSPHRGDYGYTF.